This passage covers 23 T cell receptor beta chains from one sample sequenced in a study of blood T cells in healthy people across ages. It was with a sample-barcoded 5' primer and a J-beta primer mix that a second PCR of roughly 6 to 12 cycles was run. One entry per CDR3 protein, called by TCRdb with MiXCR from the 5' RACE reads. This table has some 1.7 million distinct CDR3 sequences, roughly 28% appearing once. The sample was blood. Receptors were obtained from a woman aged 30 to 39 in good health.

This clonotype was seen more than once but under ten times. CDR3 in DNA: TGCAGTGCTACCAAACCGGGACACTATGGCTACACCTTC. Its translation is CSATKPGHYGYTF. The chain carries TRBV20-1 and TRBJ1-2, with D perhaps TRBD1 (5 bases). V was trimmed by 4 bases and J by 3 bases, leaving 12 bases between them. The length of the CDR3 is 13 residues. Looked up from germline, CDR1 is DFQATT and CDR2 is SNEGSKA (reference sequence).

This clonotype was seen many times. The chain has TRBV11-1 and TRBJ2-4; no definite D call. The CDR3 is 12 residues long. Germline V gives CDR1 SGHAT, CDR2 FQDESV (reference sequence). The germline V and J ends were trimmed by 0 bases and 11 bases, with 8 bases remaining between them. The CDR3 coding sequence is TGTGCCAGCAGCTTAGCAGGCCCTTTTCAGTACTTC. It encodes CASSLAGPFQYF.

This clonotype was counted a few times. V gene TRBV20-1 combines with J gene TRBJ1-2; the D gene is possibly TRBD1 (5 bases). Germline V gene lookup returns CDR1 DFQATT and CDR2 SNEGSKA (reference sequence). V dropped 1 base and J dropped 6 bases, with 12 bases sitting between them. This CDR3 contains 13 residues. In DNA, the CDR3 is TGCAGTGCTAGAGTAGAGGGGAGGGATGGCTACACCTTC. Amino acid sequence: CSARVEGRDGYTF.

Many counts were recorded for this clonotype. V usage is TRBV7-9 and J usage is TRBJ2-7; 9 nucleotides line up with TRBD1. The germline CDR1 and CDR2 sequences are SEHNR and FQNEAQ (reference sequence). The CDR3 is 15 amino acids. V lost 4 bases, J lost 4 bases, and 8 bases stayed unmatched. CDR3 nucleotides: TGTGCCAGCAGCTCTCCCTGGGACAGGGTGTACGAGCAGTACTTC. This sequence encodes CASSSPWDRVYEQYF.

The chain joins TRBV18 to TRBJ2-3; 8 positions match TRBD1. Per the germline V gene, CDR1 is KGHSH and CDR2 is LQKENI. V lost 3 bases and J lost 4; bases outside the gene matches: 6. The CDR3 has 15 residues. CDR3 sequence (DNA): TGTGCCAGCTCACCCACCCGGGACAGGTCAGATACGCAGTATTTT. Its protein is CASSPTRDRSDTQYF.

This clonotype came up once. CDR3 nucleotides: TGTGCCAGCAGTGATATGGGCAGGGGGCCTGACATTCAGTACTTC. Protein sequence: CASSDMGRGPDIQYF. This chain connects TRBV6-1 to TRBJ2-4; 8 nucleotides align to TRBD1. The germline V gene has CDR1 MNHNS and CDR2 SASEGT. This CDR3 is built from 15 residues. Unmatched junction bases numbered 9, after V lost 3 bases and J lost 8 bases.

The gene calls are TRBV5-1 and TRBJ2-3, with D uncertain. This CDR3 region has 14 residues. The germline gives CDR1 SGHRS, CDR2 YFSETQ. The germline V and J ends were trimmed by 0 bases and 4 bases, with 9 bases remaining between them. The CDR3 region has the DNA TGCGCCAGCAGCTTGGAAGGGTTTGCAGATACGCAGTATTTT. This gives the protein CASSLEGFADTQYF.

This chain connects TRBV7-9 to TRBJ1-1; 8 bases fit TRBD1. V lost 6 bases to trimming and J lost 5 bases; unmatched junction nucleotides: 11. The CDR3 sequence is 15 residues long. CDR1 SEHNR and CDR2 FQNEAQ come from the germline V gene (reference sequence). Here the CDR3 reads CASRTYRGGSTEAFF. The CDR3, as DNA: TGTGCCAGCAGAACTTACAGGGGGGGGAGTACTGAAGCTTTCTTT.

Only a few counts were recorded for this clonotype. The V and J genes are TRBV9 and TRBJ2-1; 10 bases agree with TRBD2. The CDR3 sequence is 15 residues long. CDR1 and CDR2 (germline): SGDLS, YYNGEE. The junction had 9 bases not matched to a gene; V was cut back by 4 bases and J by 8 bases. CDR3: CASSPSSGSTYEQFF. The CDR3 nucleotides read TGTGCCAGCAGCCCTTCTAGCGGGAGTACGTATGAGCAGTTCTTC. Using reference TRBV9 and TRBJ2-1 for the parts outside the CDR3, the full variable domain is DSGVTQTPKHLITATGQRVTLRCSPRSGDLSVYWYQQSLDQGLQFLIQYYNGEERAKGNILERFSAQQFPDLHSELNLSSLELGDSALYFCASSPSSGSTYEQFFGPGTRLTVL.

The chain combines TRBV6-5 with TRBJ2-3; 8 positions agree with TRBD1. After removal of 5 bases from V and 3 bases from J, the junction contained 10 bases not matched to a gene. Germline values: CDR1 MNHEY, CDR2 SVGAGI. The CDR3 is 16 residues long. The CDR3: CASSPSPGQETDTQYF. CDR3 nucleotides: TGTGCCAGCAGTCCCTCACCGGGACAGGAAACAGATACGCAGTATTTT.

This clonotype has a count of ten or more. The rearrangement links TRBV10-2 to TRBJ2-5; D may be TRBD2 (6 bases). The CDR3 has 13 amino acids. The V gene lost 8 bases and the J gene lost 3 bases, with 13 bases spanning the gap. Germline-derived CDR1 and CDR2 are WSHSY and SAAADI. The CDR3 DNA reads TGCGCCAGCGGGGGGACGGCCAAAGAGACCCAGTACTTC. It is translated as CASGGTAKETQYF.

The rearrangement joins TRBV6-6 to TRBJ2-1, with 7 positions matching TRBD2. This CDR3 has 15 residues. V was pared by 6 bases and J by 1 base, with 6 bases of the junction left unmatched. Germline CDR1 is MNHNY and CDR2 is SVGAGI (reference sequence). CDR3 nucleotide sequence: TGTGCCAGCAGAAAGCGGGATTGGTCCTACAATGAGCAGTTCTTC. Encoded protein: CASRKRDWSYNEQFF.

This clonotype was detected ten times or more. This chain joins TRBV7-9 and TRBJ2-7; 9 bases agree with TRBD1. The V and J ends lost 5 bases and 5 bases, in that order; junction bases with no gene match: 10. The length of the CDR3 is 15 residues. Germline V CDR1 and CDR2: SEHNR, FQNEAQ (reference sequence). The CDR3 DNA reads as TGTGCCAGCAGCCCTGCAGACAGGGGGAGACACGAGCAGTACTTC. Translated: CASSPADRGRHEQYF.

The J gene is TRBJ2-2, the V gene TRBV15, with TRBD1 matching 7 bases. V lost 0 bases to trimming and J lost 1 base; unmatched junction nucleotides: 2. This CDR3 spans 16 amino acids. Germline V lookup: CDR1 LNHNV, CDR2 YYDKDF (reference sequence). For the CDR3, the DNA is TGTGCCACCAGCAGAGATAGGGACAGGAACACCGGGGAGCTGTTTTTT. Translating it yields CATSRDRDRNTGELFF.

J is TRBJ2-1 and V is TRBV12-3 or TRBV12-4; TRBD1 agrees at 8 bases. Losses at the gene ends were 10 bases for V and 0 bases for J; bases not matched to a gene: 5. The CDR3 consists of 14 residues. CDR3 loop: CATKQGDSYNEQFF. In nucleotides, the CDR3 is TGTGCCACCAAACAGGGGGACTCCTACAATGAGCAGTTCTTC.

There are a few counts of this clonotype. The V gene is TRBV2, the J gene TRBJ2-4; D gene ambiguous. Looked up from germline, CDR1 is SNHLY and CDR2 is FYNNEI. The V gene lost 3 bases and the J gene lost 3 bases, with 9 bases spanning the gap. CDR3 length: 14 residues. The CDR3 coding sequence is TGTGCCAGCAGTGAGGAAGGCGGCAAAAACATTCAGTACTTC. Translating it yields CASSEEGGKNIQYF.

This clonotype was counted between two and nine times. The V and J genes are TRBV5-1 and TRBJ1-2; a possible D gene is TRBD1 (6 bases). The CDR3 consists of 14 residues. V shed 5 bases and J shed 7 bases, with 18 bases lying between them. Germline-derived CDR1 and CDR2 are SGHRS and YFSETQ. DNA of the CDR3: TGCGCCAGCAGGTCAATAGGGGGTGACACTGGCTACACCTTC. Its translation is CASRSIGGDTGYTF.

In DNA, the CDR3 is TGTGCCAGCAGCCAAACGCAGGGACAAGAGACCCAGTACTTC. As protein: CASSQTQGQETQYF. V and J are TRBV3-1 and TRBJ2-5, with D perhaps matching TRBD1 (5 bases). The germline V gene encodes CDR1 LGHDT and CDR2 YNNKEL (reference sequence). V lost 2 bases and J 2 bases, leaving 9 bases between the germline ends. The CDR3 consists of 14 residues.

The J gene is TRBJ2-5, the V gene TRBV7-2, with D possibly matching TRBD1 (6 bases). The V and J ends lost 5 bases and 9 bases respectively, with 25 bases between them. This CDR3 is 16 amino acids long. The germline V gene encodes CDR1 SGHTA and CDR2 FQGNSA. The CDR3, as DNA: TGTGCCAGCAGCCTTACAGGGCACAGCACTTATACGGCCCAGTACTTC. This sequence encodes CASSLTGHSTYTAQYF.

The rearrangement links TRBV20-1 to TRBJ2-7; 11 positions agree with TRBD2. V was clipped by 6 bases and J by 2 bases; unmatched bases: 15. Germline V gives CDR1 DFQATT, CDR2 SNEGSKA (reference sequence). The CDR3 covers 17 residues. The CDR3 sequence: CSASGGTLAGGTYEQYF. The CDR3, as DNA: TGCAGTGCAAGCGGGGGAACCCTAGCGGGGGGTACCTACGAGCAGTACTTC.

V gene TRBV28 combines with J gene TRBJ2-3; TRBD1 aligns across 8 bases. Per germline, CDR1 MDHEN and CDR2 SYDVKM. The CDR3 covers 17 residues. J lost 0 bases, V lost 8 bases, and 13 bases had no gene match. The CDR3 loop reads CASLDESTGDSTDTQYF. The CDR3 DNA reads as TGTGCCAGCCTGGACGAGTCGACAGGGGATAGCACAGATACGCAGTATTTT. Together with reference TRBV28 and TRBJ2-3, the CDR3 gives the full variable domain: DVKVTQSSRYLVKRTGEKVFLECVQDMDHENMFWYRQDPGLGLRLIYFSYDVKMKEKGDIPEGYSVSREKKERFSLILESASTNQTSMYLCASLDESTGDSTDTQYFGPGTRLTVL.

The table lists this clonotype with many counts. The chain employs TRBV5-6 and TRBJ2-3; possible D gene TRBD2, 6 bases. The V gene's germline CDR1 is SGHDT and CDR2 YYEEEE. There are 18 residues in the CDR3. V was shortened by 6 bases and J by 0 bases, with 23 bases between the two germline ends. CDR3 sequence reads: CASNVRGWRGVSTDTQYF. The CDR3 region has the DNA TGTGCCAGCAACGTACGGGGATGGCGGGGAGTAAGCACAGATACGCAGTATTTT.

The genes are TRBV12-5 and TRBJ1-5, with 9 bases lining up with TRBD1. There are 19 residues in the CDR3. V was clipped by 1 base and J by 5 bases; unmatched bases: 15. In germline, CDR1 is LGHNT, CDR2 FRNRAP. The DNA of the CDR3 is TGTGCTAGTGGTTTGGCATTCGACGGCAGGACAGGGGCCGATCAGCCCCAGCATTTT. Protein product: CASGLAFDGRTGADQPQHF.